The rows below give T cell receptor beta chains drawn from one sample of a study of T cell clonotyping in hematopoietic cell transplantation. The method was immunoSEQ multiplex PCR; TCRdb's version includes in-frame clones alone and lacks a portion of them. Of 75,000 to 95,000 clones in the sample, about 95% were seen once. The sequencing here drew on peripheral blood mononuclear cells, taken before stem cell transplant. The receptors here all came from a woman aged 50 to 65 with acute myeloid leukemia. Some clones in this sample may be carry-over from other donors' samples. Each CDR3 is given with its conserved first and last residue. A D gene is named only where the DNA matches it firmly. Rows give clone size only sometimes, using once, few, many, or a class for an expanded clone.

J gene: TRBJ1-2
clone size: -
V gene: TRBV9
D gene: -
CDR3 DNA: TGTGCCAGCAGCGTAGGAGGAGCGATTAACTATGGCTACACCTTC
CDR3 protein: CASSVGGAINYGYTF

J gene: TRBJ1-2
clone size: once
V gene: TRBV27
D gene: -
CDR3 DNA: TGTGCCAGCAGTCCCTACTCTATGGGTTTGGGCTATGGCTACACCTTC
CDR3 protein: CASSPYSMGLGYGYTF

J gene: TRBJ2-7
clone size: -
V gene: TRBV30
D gene: -
CDR3 DNA: TGTGCCTGGAGTTTACAGCCGTACGAGCAGTACTTC
CDR3 protein: CAWSLQPYEQYF

J gene: TRBJ1-1
clone size: once
V gene: TRBV28
D gene: TRBD1
CDR3 DNA: TGTGCCAGCAGTCAACCAGGGGGCGAGAACACTGAAGCTTTCTTT
CDR3 protein: CASSQPGGENTEAFF

J gene: TRBJ2-5
clone size: -
V gene: TRBV9
D gene: TRBD2
CDR3 DNA: TGTGCCAGCAGCACCCAGCGGGAGGGCCCTCGAGAGACCCAGTACTTC
CDR3 protein: CASSTQREGPRETQYF

J gene: TRBJ1-2
clone size: -
V gene: TRBV9
D gene: -
CDR3 DNA: TGTGCCAGCAGTAAACAGGGTCCTGCGTCCTATGGCTACACCTTC
CDR3 protein: CASSKQGPASYGYTF

J gene: TRBJ1-5
clone size: -
V gene: TRBV19
D gene: -
CDR3 DNA: TGTGCCAGTAGTGCGGACAGCAAAATTAGCAATCAGCCCCAGCATTTT
CDR3 protein: CASSADSKISNQPQHF

J gene: TRBJ2-2
clone size: -
V gene: TRBV29-1
D gene: TRBD1
CDR3 DNA: TGCAGCGTGGACAGGGATTGGACCGGGGAGCTGTTTTTT
CDR3 protein: CSVDRDWTGELFF

J gene: TRBJ1-3
clone size: -
V gene: TRBV10-3
D gene: -
CDR3 DNA: TGTGCCTCCGGGCCCCTCTCTGGAAACACCATATATTTT
CDR3 protein: CASGPLSGNTIYF

J gene: TRBJ1-4
clone size: -
V gene: TRBV27
D gene: -
CDR3 DNA: TGTGCCAGCAGTTTATCGGTGGGTTACAATGAAAAACTGTTTTTT
CDR3 protein: CASSLSVGYNEKLFF

J gene: TRBJ2-1
clone size: -
V gene: TRBV4-2
D gene: -
CDR3 DNA: TGTGCCAGCAGCCAGAGAGGTATTCAGCGAACAAATGCCAATGAGCAGTTCTTC
CDR3 protein: CASSQRGIQRTNANEQFF

J gene: TRBJ1-6
clone size: -
V gene: TRBV5-1
D gene: -
CDR3 DNA: TGCGCCAGCAGCTTGGGACAGGATTCTTCACCCCTCCACTTT
CDR3 protein: CASSLGQDSSPLHF

J gene: TRBJ2-7
clone size: -
V gene: TRBV5-6
D gene: TRBD1
CDR3 DNA: TGTGCCAGCGCCAGGGGGACAGGAGCCTACGAGCAGTACTTC
CDR3 protein: CASARGTGAYEQYF

J gene: TRBJ2-3
clone size: -
V gene: TRBV7-3
D gene: TRBD2
CDR3 DNA: TGTGCCAGCAGCCTGCTAGCGGGGGGGCGAGATACGCAGTATTTT
CDR3 protein: CASSLLAGGRDTQYF

J gene: TRBJ1-1
clone size: -
V gene: TRBV5-6
D gene: TRBD1
CDR3 DNA: TGTGCCAGCAGGGGACAGACAGGGAAGAACACTGAAGCTTTCTTT
CDR3 protein: CASRGQTGKNTEAFF

J gene: TRBJ2-7
clone size: -
V gene: TRBV7-8
D gene: TRBD1
CDR3 DNA: TGTGCCAGCAGCTTAGCGCCCAGGGGGCTTTCCTACGAGCAGTACTTC
CDR3 protein: CASSLAPRGLSYEQYF

J gene: TRBJ2-7
clone size: -
V gene: TRBV6-5
D gene: -
CDR3 DNA: TGTGCCAGCAGTAGGGGACTCGTCACCGAGCAGTACTTC
CDR3 protein: CASSRGLVTEQYF

J gene: TRBJ1-1
clone size: -
V gene: TRBV6-1
D gene: -
CDR3 DNA: TGTGCCAGCAGTGAAACTCCTCTTCGGAAACTCCGAGCTGAAGCTTTCTTT
CDR3 protein: CASSETPLRKLRAEAFF

J gene: TRBJ1-6
clone size: -
V gene: TRBV7-2
D gene: -
CDR3 DNA: TGTGCCAGCAGCTTAGGCAAAGAAAGCACCCTCCACTTT
CDR3 protein: CASSLGKESTLHF